The clone carrying this T cell receptor (beta chain) was observed many times. Attached unique molecular identifiers marked individual cDNA molecules. A single record per CDR3 protein comes from TCRdb applying MiXCR to the 5' RACE reads. The table lists about 70,000 distinct CDR3 sequences, about a tenth of them singletons. This entry comes from a study of early T cells in non-severe SARS-CoV-2 infection. Study context: Sequencing was performed on bulk RNA from unsorted whole blood, leaving chains unpaired.

CDR3 length: 16 residues. Trimming cost V 2 bases and J 5 bases, with 18 bases left between them. Germline-derived CDR1 and CDR2 are MNHEY and SVGEGT. J is TRBJ2-5 and V is TRBV6-2 or TRBV6-3; D perhaps matches TRBD2 (6 bases). This clonotype originated in an adult who was a healthcare worker with PCR-confirmed SARS-CoV-2 infection or an uninfected control (not recorded which). Sequencing used whole blood, obtained at baseline. The CDR3 region has the DNA TGTGCCAGCAGTTACCTCCCGGGACTCCAATCCGAGACCCAGTACTTC. Protein: CASSYLPGLQSETQYF.